The 5 T cell receptor beta chains below all came from one sample that was sequenced in a study of OX40 agonist ivuxolimab in advanced cancers. Profiled with immunoSEQ multiplex PCR; TCRdb holds only in-frame clones, not every one. The table shows tens of thousands of clones, with approximately 85% occurring only once. This specimen consisted of CD4+ or CD8+ T cells sorted from blood, obtained in a trial of the OX40 agonist ivuxolimab. These receptor sequences come from an adult with an advanced solid tumor such as melanoma, head and neck, liver or kidney cancer.

V is TRBV5-5 and J is TRBJ2-5; D not certain. The CDR3 extends over 11 amino acids. The V end was cut by 0 bases, the J end by 5 bases, with 2 bases between. Germline V gene sequence: CDR1 SGHKS, CDR2 YYEKEE (reference sequence). The CDR3 coding sequence is TGTGCCAGCAGCTTGGATGAGACCCAGTACTTC. It translates to CASSLDETQYF.

The V gene is TRBV7-9, the J gene TRBJ1-2; 10 nucleotides match TRBD1. Germline-derived CDR1 and CDR2 are SEHNR and FQNEAQ (reference sequence). V trimming: 4 bases; J trimming: 3 bases; junction bases outside the gene matches: 5. The CDR3 has 15 amino acids. CDR3 DNA sequence: TGTGCCAGCAGCTCGCCCGGGACAGGGGACTATGGCTACACCTTC. Protein product: CASSSPGTGDYGYTF.

This chain links TRBV19 with TRBJ2-5; unclear D gene. Germline V CDR1 and CDR2: LNHDA, SQIVND (reference sequence). Trimming stripped 4 bases from V and 2 bases from J, with 2 bases between. The CDR3 is 11 residues long. This CDR3 is CASSSQETQYF. CDR3 DNA sequence: TGTGCCAGTAGTAGTCAAGAGACCCAGTACTTC.

V usage is TRBV6-1 and J usage is TRBJ2-5, with 7 bases fitting TRBD2. Germline assignment: CDR1 MNHNS and CDR2 SASEGT. Losses at the gene ends were 4 bases for V and 5 bases for J; bases not matched to a gene: 16. The CDR3 sequence is 17 residues long. The CDR3 region has the DNA TGTGCCAGCAGTGCCCCAAGGGGTGGGGGGGTATTCGAGACCCAGTACTTC. Protein: CASSAPRGGGVFETQYF.

V is TRBV11-2 and J is TRBJ2-2; D remains unclear. V dropped 5 bases and J dropped 5 bases, with 9 bases sitting between them. CDR1 and CDR2 (germline): SGHAT, FQNNGV. This CDR3 has 13 residues. In nucleotides, the CDR3 is TGTGCCAGCAGCCTCGTAGAGACCGGGGAGCTGTTTTTT. Translation gives CASSLVETGELFF.